The 11 T cell receptor beta chains reported below all come from one sample, sequenced in a study of cytomegalovirus exposure and HLA in healthy donors. Researchers ran the PCR with 60 Vbeta and 13 Jbeta primers. Here immunoSEQ multiplex PCR was the method, and the copy in TCRdb shows in-frame clones only, minus some. This sample carries approximately 170,000 clones, around 85% of them seen once, and the ten largest clones take 1%. The specimen was PBMCs. Receptors were obtained from a boy aged 2 to 9 in good health and CMV-seronegative.

The chain is built from TRBV7-9 and TRBJ2-7; 10 bases are shared with TRBD1. This CDR3 comprises 14 residues. V lost 5 bases and J lost 6; bases outside the gene matches: 7. Germline lookup yields CDR1 SEHNR and CDR2 FQNEAQ (reference sequence). The CDR3 region is CASSRGQGFSEQYV. As DNA, the CDR3 is TGTGCCAGCAGCAGGGGACAGGGGTTTTCCGAGCAGTACGTC.

V is TRBV27 and J is TRBJ2-1; possibly TRBD2 for D (5 bases). The length of the CDR3 is 15 residues. Germline lookup yields CDR1 MNHEY and CDR2 SMNVEV (reference sequence). The V gene lost 4 bases and the J gene lost 0 bases, with 10 bases spanning the gap. CDR3 in amino acids: CASSSQRYSYNEQFF. The CDR3 nucleotides are TGTGCCAGCAGTTCCCAGCGGTACTCCTACAATGAGCAGTTCTTC.

This sequence joins TRBV28 and TRBJ2-1, with 8 bases lining up with TRBD2. Germline V CDR1 and CDR2: MDHEN, SYDVKM. The ends lost 5 bases at V and 8 bases at J; junction bases unmatched: 14. This CDR3 is 16 amino acids long. The CDR3, as DNA: TGTGCCAGCAGTCCGCACCCCGGGGGGGCCTTGGATGAGCAGTTCTTC. Its protein product is CASSPHPGGALDEQFF.

The J gene is TRBJ1-1, the V gene TRBV29-1; TRBD1 might be the D (6 bases). This CDR3 contains 13 residues. V lost 7 bases and J lost 0, with 12 bases in between. Germline V gene sequence: CDR1 SQVTM, CDR2 ANQGSEA. The CDR3 reads CSASDSMNTEAFF. CDR3 nucleotides: TGCAGCGCCTCGGACAGCATGAACACTGAAGCTTTCTTT.

The chain recombines TRBV28 with TRBJ1-3; 7 nucleotides match TRBD1. With 6 bases clipped from V and 2 bases from J, the junction kept 7 bases outside the gene matches. Germline values: CDR1 MDHEN, CDR2 SYDVKM. The CDR3 has 15 residues. The CDR3 sequence: CASSTQTGTGNTIYF. CDR3 DNA: TGTGCCAGCAGCACCCAGACAGGGACTGGAAACACCATATATTTT.

The CDR3 nucleotides are TGTGCCAGTAGTGCGGGAGGGATCTACAATGAGCAGTTCTTC. It codes for CASSAGGIYNEQFF. This rearrangement joins TRBV19 to TRBJ2-1, with 9 bases matching TRBD2. Trimming cost V 5 bases and J 3 bases; bases outside gene matches: 2. This CDR3 spans 14 amino acids. Looked up from germline, CDR1 is LNHDA and CDR2 is SQIVND (reference sequence).

The rearrangement joins TRBV5-1 to TRBJ2-5, with TRBD1 matching 9 bases. Germline-derived CDR1 and CDR2 are SGHRS and YFSETQ. V shed 3 bases, J shed 4 bases, and the junction held 7 bases outside the gene matches. The CDR3 is 15 residues long. The CDR3 DNA reads as TGCGCCAGCAGCTGGGGGACAGGGAGTGGAGAGACCCAGTACTTC. The encoded protein is CASSWGTGSGETQYF.

The table lists this clone with a count of one. CDR3 nucleotide sequence: TGCGCCAGCAGCCAAGACCAAGGGGGCATGAACACTGAAGCTTTCTTT. It translates to CASSQDQGGMNTEAFF. This chain links TRBV4-1 with TRBJ1-1; 7 bases map to TRBD1. The CDR3 extends over 16 amino acids. The trim removed 0 bases at V and 0 bases at J, leaving 4 bases unmatched. CDR1 MGHRA and CDR2 YSYEKL come from the germline V gene.

The rearrangement links TRBV28 to TRBJ1-1; D might be TRBD1 (5 bases). Trimming stripped 6 bases from V and 5 bases from J, with 13 bases between. The germline V gene has CDR1 MDHEN and CDR2 SYDVKM. The CDR3 loop spans 13 amino acids. The CDR3 spells CASSSGTLTEAFF. CDR3 nucleotide sequence: TGTGCCAGCAGCTCCGGGACTTTGACTGAAGCTTTCTTT.

The chain links TRBV30 to TRBJ1-3; weak D call: TRBD1 (5 bases). There are 13 residues in the CDR3. Germline V lookup: CDR1 GTSNPN, CDR2 SVGIG (reference sequence). V shed 5 bases and J shed 1 base, with 9 bases lying between them. CDR3 region: CAWDSGSGNTIYF. CDR3 coding DNA: TGTGCCTGGGATTCAGGGTCTGGAAACACCATATATTTT.

This clone was seen more than once but under ten times. The rearrangement uses TRBV6-6 and TRBJ2-2; weak D call: TRBD1 (6 bases). Germline CDR1 reads MNHNY; CDR2 reads SVGAGI (reference sequence). V was cut by 6 bases and J by 2 bases, with 13 bases left in between. The CDR3 spans 15 residues. The CDR3 is CASRKTGTNTGELFF. The CDR3 nucleotides are TGTGCCAGCAGAAAGACAGGAACAAACACCGGGGAGCTGTTTTTT.